A single sample gave rise to the 6 T cell receptor beta chains below, sequenced in a study of metastatic and nonmetastatic thyroid tumors. TCRdb re-clonotyped the PCR reads through MiXCR. The table records 20,000 to 25,000 clones, approximately 12% of them present only once. All patients were untreated before thyroid surgery. Material for sequencing was blood. The receptors derive from a female donor with papillary thyroid cancer or a benign thyroid nodule (not recorded which). Some clones in this sample may be carry-over from other donors' samples.

This clone was picked up a small number of times. Mismatch with germline at one junction end may stem from a read error. The chain links TRBV12-3 or TRBV12-4 to TRBJ1-3; 7 bases match TRBD1. This CDR3 is 16 amino acids long. The DNA for the CDR3 is TGCGCCAGCAGCCTATCGGTGAGGGGGCCTGGAAACACCATATATTTT. Protein sequence: CASSLSVRGPGNTIYF.

Worth noting for this clone: Germline and junction disagree at one end, which may indicate a read error. The genes are TRBV3-1 and TRBJ2-4, with D possibly matching TRBD1 (5 bases). CDR3 length: 12 residues. Germline CDR1 is LGHDT and CDR2 is YNNKEL (reference sequence). CDR3 region: CTSSLGDYIQYF. The CDR3, as DNA: TGTACCAGCAGCCTAGGGGATTACATTCAGTACTTC.

This clone was recorded at least ten times. The V call is TRBV29-1, the J call TRBJ2-7; D uncertain. The germline V gene encodes CDR1 SQVTM and CDR2 ANQGSEA. The CDR3 runs to 12 residues. Trimming shortened V by 6 bases and J by 3 bases, and 12 bases separated the two germline ends. The DNA for the CDR3 is TGCAGCGTCCAAGAGAATAACTACGAGCAGTACTTC. Encoded protein: CSVQENNYEQYF.

This clone has at least ten counts. The V gene is TRBV20-1, the J gene TRBJ2-2; D ambiguous. The CDR3 is made up of 13 amino acids. V was shortened by 3 bases and J by 2 bases, with 7 bases between the two germline ends. Germline V gene sequence: CDR1 DFQATT, CDR2 SNEGSKA (reference sequence). The CDR3 protein is CSARGRNTGELFF. CDR3 nucleotides: TGCAGTGCTAGGGGCCGCAACACCGGGGAGCTGTTTTTT.

This clone was detected many times. The chain recombines TRBV20-1 with TRBJ1-5; no clear D. Trimming removed 2 bases from V and 6 bases from J, with 11 bases in between. Per germline, CDR1 DFQATT and CDR2 SNEGSKA (reference sequence). This CDR3 has 13 amino acids. CDR3: CSARRHLGQPQHF. CDR3 coding DNA: TGCAGTGCTAGAAGACATTTGGGTCAGCCCCAGCATTTT.

This clone is labeled as medium-sized. This sequence joins TRBV15 and TRBJ1-5; D possibly corresponds to TRBD1 (5 bases). Germline CDR1 LNHNV, CDR2 YYDKDF (reference sequence). V lost 0 bases, J lost 6 bases, and 15 bases lay in between. CDR3 size: 16 residues. The CDR3 sequence: CATSRDQRGGSQPQHF. CDR3 nucleotide sequence: TGTGCCACCAGCAGAGATCAGCGGGGGGGAAGTCAGCCCCAGCATTTT.